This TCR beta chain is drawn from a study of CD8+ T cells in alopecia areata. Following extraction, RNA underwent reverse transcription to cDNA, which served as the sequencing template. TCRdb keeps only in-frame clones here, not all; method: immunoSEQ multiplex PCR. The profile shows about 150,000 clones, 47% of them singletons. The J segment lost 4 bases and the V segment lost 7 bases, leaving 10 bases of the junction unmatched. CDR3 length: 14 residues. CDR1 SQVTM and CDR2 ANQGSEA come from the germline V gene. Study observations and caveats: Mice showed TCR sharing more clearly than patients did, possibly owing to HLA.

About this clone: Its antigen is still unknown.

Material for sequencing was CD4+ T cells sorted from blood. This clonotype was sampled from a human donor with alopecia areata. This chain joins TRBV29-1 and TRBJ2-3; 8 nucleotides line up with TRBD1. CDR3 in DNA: TGCAGCGCCCGGACAGGGTGGAGGGCAGATACGCAGTATTTT. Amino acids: CSARTGWRADTQYF.